The clone carrying this TCR beta chain was recorded at least ten times. The data originate from a study of T cell repertoires in cytomegalovirus infection. The CDR3 length is 11 residues. Trimming removed 8 bases at V and 11 bases at J, with 15 bases between. The germline V gene encodes CDR1 SGHAT and CDR2 FQNNGV. In TCRdb, the reads were re-called with MiXCR into one record per CDR3 protein. Altogether about 740,000 distinct CDR3 sequences are present, under 40% being singletons, with the ten largest covering more than 2.5%. The chain combines TRBV11-2 with TRBJ1-1, with D uncertain. Sample: PBMCs. This clonotype originated in a human donor in good health (CMV status not recorded). Some clones in this sample may be carry-over from other donors' samples. The CDR3 DNA reads as TGTGCCAGCGGATTTAGCGAACGGGCTTTCTTT. Its translation is CASGFSERAFF.